A single sample gave rise to the 26 T cell receptor beta chains below, sequenced in a study of OX40 agonist ivuxolimab in advanced cancers. Here immunoSEQ multiplex PCR was the method, and the copy in TCRdb shows in-frame clones only, minus some. The data show tens of thousands of clones, about 88% seen once. This material consisted of CD4+ or CD8+ T cells sorted from blood, taken in a trial of the OX40 agonist ivuxolimab. The origin of the receptors is an adult with an advanced solid tumor such as melanoma, head and neck, liver or kidney cancer.

The chain uses TRBV7-2 and TRBJ2-1, with 10 bases aligning to TRBD2. Per germline, CDR1 SGHTA and CDR2 FQGNSA. This CDR3 region has 15 residues. Trimming cost V 3 bases and J 7 bases; bases outside gene matches: 6. DNA for the CDR3: TGTGCCAGCAGCTTGCCCAGCGGGGGGGCAAATGAGCAGTTCTTC. This sequence encodes CASSLPSGGANEQFF.

This rearrangement joins TRBV5-1 to TRBJ1-2, with D perhaps matching TRBD1 (5 bases). There are 15 residues in the CDR3. Germline loops: CDR1 SGHRS, CDR2 YFSETQ. V lost 0 bases and J lost 7, with 16 bases in between. DNA for the CDR3: TGCGCCAGCAGCTTGGGAGGGGCCGGGGCTGGTGGCTACACCTTC. Encoded protein: CASSLGGAGAGGYTF.

The V call is TRBV29-1, the J call TRBJ2-2, with 7 positions matching TRBD1. V trimming: 6 bases; J trimming: 4 bases; junction bases outside the gene matches: 5. The CDR3 covers 13 residues. Looked up from germline, CDR1 is SQVTM and CDR2 is ANQGSEA. The CDR3 protein is CSVQTGTTGELFF. The CDR3 DNA reads TGCAGCGTCCAGACAGGGACCACCGGGGAGCTGTTTTTT.

This sequence joins TRBV7-2 and TRBJ2-3, with D uncertain. Germline V lookup: CDR1 SGHTA, CDR2 FQGNSA. This CDR3 region has 15 residues. The ends were cut back, 5 bases at V and 2 bases at J, with 14 bases in the middle. CDR3 nucleotide sequence: TGTGCCAGCAGCCCCTCCCTTCTCCTCACAGATACGCAGTATTTT. Amino acids: CASSPSLLLTDTQYF.

The CDR3 nucleotides are TGTGCCAGCAGTGACTCGGGGACAGGGGGCATCGGTACGCAGTATTTT. It specifies CASSDSGTGGIGTQYF. The V gene is TRBV6-4, the J gene TRBJ2-3; TRBD1 matches at 12 bases. The trim removed 0 bases at V and 8 bases at J, leaving 6 bases unmatched. Per the germline V gene, CDR1 is MRHNA and CDR2 is SNTAGT. The CDR3 contains 16 residues.

V and J are TRBV7-9 and TRBJ2-1; D gene ambiguous. This CDR3 is built from 12 residues. Per germline, CDR1 SEHNR and CDR2 FQNEAQ (reference sequence). Trimming removed 2 bases at V and 2 bases at J, with 1 base between. The CDR3 region is CASSLTYNEQFF. CDR3 bases: TGTGCCAGCAGCTTAACCTACAATGAGCAGTTCTTC.

The chain is built from TRBV11-3 and TRBJ1-6; D gene ambiguous. V lost 1 base to trimming and J lost 12 bases, with 13 bases between them. The germline gives CDR1 SGHNT, CDR2 YENEEA. The CDR3 covers 14 residues. Written as DNA, the CDR3 is TGTGCCAGCAGCTTAGTAGTCCGGGTAGAACCCCTCCACTTT. Translation: CASSLVVRVEPLHF.

Here the CDR3 DNA reads TGTGCCAGTAGTGCAGGACAGGTGGGGGAGGAGACCCAGTACTTC. Translation gives CASSAGQVGEETQYF. The chain combines TRBV19 with TRBJ2-5, with 7 positions matching TRBD1. Trimming removed 5 bases from V and 5 bases from J; junction bases left unmatched: 11. CDR1 and CDR2 from the germline V gene are LNHDA and SQIVND (reference sequence). This CDR3 has 15 amino acids.

This clone was detected only once. The chain links TRBV30 to TRBJ2-3; D is perhaps TRBD2 (6 bases). Deletions cut 7 bases from V and 1 base from J, with 12 bases between. CDR1 is GTSNPN, CDR2 SVGIG, per germline (reference sequence). The CDR3 is made up of 13 amino acids. The CDR3 nucleotides are TGTGCCTTCGGGACTCCTGGCACAGATACGCAGTATTTT. Its protein is CAFGTPGTDTQYF.

The chain couples TRBV5-8 to TRBJ1-5; D gene unclear. Germline CDR1 SGHTS, CDR2 YDEGEE. The germline V and J ends were trimmed by 0 bases and 0 bases, with 16 bases remaining between them. The length of the CDR3 is 18 residues. The CDR3 bases are TGTGCCAGCAGCTTGGGAGTGGCGGTGGGCTATAGCAATCAGCCCCAGCATTTT. Amino acid sequence: CASSLGVAVGYSNQPQHF.

V is TRBV21-1 and J is TRBJ2-3. TRBV21-1 is a pseudogene segment. This CDR3 has 11 amino acids. The CDR3 DNA reads as TGTGCCAGCAGCAGGACAGATACGCAGTATTTT. Protein sequence: CASSRTDTQYF.

The sample holds one count of this clone. The V gene is TRBV7-2, the J gene TRBJ2-5; the match to TRBD2 covers 14 bases. V gave up 1 base and J gave up 2 bases; unmatched junction bases: 0. Germline-derived CDR1 and CDR2 are SGHTA and FQGNSA. This CDR3 has 16 residues. The CDR3 loop reads CASSLGLAGGQETQYF. In DNA form, the CDR3 reads TGTGCCAGCAGCTTAGGACTAGCGGGGGGGCAAGAGACCCAGTACTTC.

The chain joins TRBV15 to TRBJ1-3; D is unresolved. CDR3 length: 15 residues. V lost 0 bases to trimming and J lost 3 bases, with 9 bases between them. Germline V CDR1 and CDR2: LNHNV, YYDKDF (reference sequence). The CDR3 loop is CATSRDRSLGNTIYF. The CDR3 DNA reads TGTGCCACCAGCAGAGACAGGAGCCTTGGAAACACCATATATTTT.

Concerning this clone itself: The sample contains more than one DNA sequence encoding this CDR3. The chain is built from TRBV18 and TRBJ2-7, with TRBD1 matching over 8 bases. Germline V gene data show CDR1 as KGHSH and CDR2 as LQKENI. The CDR3 loop spans 13 amino acids. V dropped 4 bases and J dropped 7; count of bases not matched to a gene: 6. CDR3 amino acids: CASSLGQGEEQYF. The DNA for the CDR3 is TGTGCCAGCTCACTAGGACAGGGCGAAGAGCAGTACTTC. Based on the CDR3 plus reference TRBV18 and TRBJ2-7, the full variable domain is NAGVMQNPRHLVRRRGQEARLRCSPMKGHSHVYWYRQLPEEGLKFMVYLQKENIIDESGMPKERFSAEFPKEGPSILRIQQVVRGDSAAYFCASSLGQGEEQYFGPGTRLTVT.

CDR3 amino acids: CASSPRATLQGDTQYF. As DNA, the CDR3 is TGTGCCAGCAGCCCCAGGGCTACCCTACAGGGGGATACGCAGTATTTT. The chain links TRBV7-2 to TRBJ2-3, with 7 bases aligning to TRBD1. CDR1 and CDR2 (germline): SGHTA, FQGNSA. The CDR3 sequence is 16 residues long. V trimming: 5 bases; J trimming: 6 bases; junction bases outside the gene matches: 14.

V gene TRBV18 combines with J gene TRBJ2-1; D ambiguous. V gave up 3 bases and J gave up 10 bases, with 10 bases separating them. The length of the CDR3 is 12 residues. The germline V gene encodes CDR1 KGHSH and CDR2 LQKENI. CDR3 DNA sequence: TGTGCCAGCTCACCTTCCTTAGGCGAGCAGTTCTTC. This translates into CASSPSLGEQFF.

The gene calls are TRBV12-5 and TRBJ2-1; 11 bases align to TRBD2. This CDR3 contains 17 residues. Germline V lookup: CDR1 LGHNT, CDR2 FRNRAP. Losses at the gene ends were 2 bases for V and 8 bases for J; bases not matched to a gene: 11. The CDR3 nucleotides read TGTGCTAGTGGTTTGACTAGCGGGGGAGTTCTTCTGGATGAGCAGTTCTTC. Amino acid sequence: CASGLTSGGVLLDEQFF.

This rearrangement joins TRBV5-1 to TRBJ2-1; D is ambiguous. Trimming removed 1 base at V and 0 bases at J, with 5 bases between. Germline CDR1 is SGHRS and CDR2 is YFSETQ. This CDR3 has 14 residues. The CDR3 DNA follows: TGCGCCAGCAGCTTGCAGAGCTCCTACAATGAGCAGTTCTTC. It yields the protein CASSLQSSYNEQFF.

The count of this clone is one. The rearrangement joins TRBV6-1 to TRBJ1-2; D is unclear. Germline CDR1 is MNHNS and CDR2 is SASEGT. Trimming took 5 bases from V and 6 from J, leaving 22 bases between them. The length of the CDR3 is 16 residues. CDR3 sequence: CASSKGRYPRTHGYTF. The DNA for the CDR3 is TGTGCCAGCAGTAAAGGAAGGTACCCTAGGACCCATGGCTACACCTTC.

This chain joins TRBV10-3 and TRBJ2-5; possibly TRBD2 for D (7 bases). V was trimmed by 9 bases and J by 1 base, leaving 12 bases between them. CDR1 is ENHRY, CDR2 SYGVKD, per germline. The CDR3 covers 13 residues. The DNA for the CDR3 is TGTGCCATAAGGGGGGGAAGCCAAGAGACCCAGTACTTC. Encoded protein: CAIRGGSQETQYF.

This chain connects TRBV6-6 to TRBJ1-5; TRBD1 aligns across 9 bases. CDR1 is MNHNY, CDR2 SVGAGI, per germline (reference sequence). V lost 5 bases to trimming and J lost 8 bases; unmatched junction nucleotides: 10. The CDR3 contains 15 residues. Here the CDR3 reads CASSGGQGAGKPQHF. In DNA form, the CDR3 reads TGTGCCAGCAGTGGGGGACAGGGCGCGGGGAAGCCCCAGCATTTT.

The chain carries TRBV6-6 and TRBJ2-2, with D possibly TRBD2 on 5 matching bases. CDR3 length: 13 amino acids. The germline V and J ends were trimmed by 2 bases and 7 bases, with 8 bases remaining between them. Germline CDR1 is MNHNY and CDR2 is SVGAGI (reference sequence). CDR3 bases: TGTGCCAGCAGTTACCCCGGGGTCGGGGAGCTGTTTTTT. Its translation is CASSYPGVGELFF.

This clone was recorded once. The V call is TRBV10-3, the J call TRBJ2-3, with no clear D. The CDR3 contains 11 residues. Trimming removed 3 bases at V and 3 bases at J, with 1 base between. In germline, CDR1 is ENHRY, CDR2 SYGVKD. This CDR3 is CAISDTDTQYF. The CDR3, as DNA: TGTGCCATCAGTGATACAGATACGCAGTATTTT.

On this clone itself: Other DNA sequences in this specimen translate into the identical CDR3. This chain uses TRBV5-1 with TRBJ2-2; 8 nucleotides align to TRBD1. CDR3 length: 16 residues. V was pared by 4 bases and J by 1 base, with 6 bases of the junction left unmatched. CDR1 SGHRS and CDR2 YFSETQ come from the germline V gene. Here the CDR3 reads CASSLAGTGNTGELFF. In DNA form, the CDR3 reads TGCGCCAGCAGCCTAGCCGGGACAGGGAACACCGGGGAGCTGTTTTTT.

As to this clone: Sequence at one end of the junction differs from germline and may be a read error. The chain employs TRBV27 and TRBJ2-7; 8 bases agree with TRBD1. This CDR3 has 15 amino acids. Germline CDR1 is MNHEY and CDR2 is SMNVEV (reference sequence). The CDR3 region is CASRLSIRGQYEQYF. In nucleotides, the CDR3 is TGTGCCAGCAGATTATCGATCAGGGGGCAGTACGAGCAGTACTTC.

The genes are TRBV5-1 and TRBJ2-1; TRBD1 or TRBD2 may be the D gene (6 bases each). V was trimmed by 0 bases and J by 9 bases, leaving 10 bases between them. Per germline, CDR1 SGHRS and CDR2 YFSETQ. This CDR3 is built from 13 residues. The CDR3 coding sequence is TGCGCCAGCAGCTTGGGAGGGGGGACTGAGCAGTTCTTC. Translation: CASSLGGGTEQFF.